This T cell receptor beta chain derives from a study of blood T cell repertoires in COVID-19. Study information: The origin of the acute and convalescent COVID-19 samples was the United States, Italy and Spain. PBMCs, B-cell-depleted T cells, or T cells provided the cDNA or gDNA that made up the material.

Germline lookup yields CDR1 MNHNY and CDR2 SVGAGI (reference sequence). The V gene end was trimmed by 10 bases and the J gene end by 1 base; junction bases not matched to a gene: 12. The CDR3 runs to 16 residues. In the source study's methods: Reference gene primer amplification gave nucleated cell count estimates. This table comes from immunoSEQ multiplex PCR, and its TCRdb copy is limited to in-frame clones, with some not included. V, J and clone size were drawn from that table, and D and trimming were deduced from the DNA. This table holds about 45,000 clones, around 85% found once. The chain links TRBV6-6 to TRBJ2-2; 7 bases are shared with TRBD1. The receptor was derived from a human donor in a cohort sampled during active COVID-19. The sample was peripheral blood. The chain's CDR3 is CAILDSGTVNTGELFF. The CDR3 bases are TGTGCCATCTTAGACTCCGGGACAGTGAACACCGGGGAGCTGTTTTTT.